The 5 T cell receptor beta chains in this list originate from one sample, sequenced in a study of blood T cells in healthy people across ages. PCR was performed a second time for 7 to 11 cycles using a sample-barcoded 5' primer and a J-beta primer mix. TCRdb reanalysed the 5' RACE reads using MiXCR and keeps one entry per CDR3 protein. Here the sample spans approximately 800,000 distinct CDR3 sequences, around 50% being singletons. Sequenced input: blood. These receptors were collected from a man aged 35 to 55 in good health.

The chain joins TRBV7-2 to TRBJ1-5, with D unclear. Germline V lookup: CDR1 SGHTA, CDR2 FQGNSA. This CDR3 contains 13 residues. Trimming left V 5 bases short and J 2 bases short, with 7 bases between. The chain's CDR3 is CASSPVRNQPQHF. CDR3 coding DNA: TGTGCCAGCAGCCCTGTCCGCAATCAGCCCCAGCATTTT.

This clonotype was seen a handful of times. This chain joins TRBV9 and TRBJ2-7; D gene unclear. The V gene lost 0 bases and the J gene lost 0 bases, with 16 bases spanning the gap. The CDR3 has 17 residues. Germline V gives CDR1 SGDLS, CDR2 YYNGEE. CDR3 in amino acids: CASSVDSGSSHSYEQYF. The CDR3 DNA reads as TGTGCCAGCAGCGTAGATTCGGGCAGTAGCCACTCCTACGAGCAGTACTTC. The variable domain in full, completed from reference TRBV9 and TRBJ2-7, reads DSGVTQTPKHLITATGQRVTLRCSPRSGDLSVYWYQQSLDQGLQFLIQYYNGEERAKGNILERFSAQQFPDLHSELNLSSLELGDSALYFCASSVDSGSSHSYEQYFGPGTRLTVT.

A word on this clonotype: Because the CDR3's place on the DNA is in doubt, the DNA is left out and the CDR3 is given as listed by TCRdb. This rearrangement joins TRBV29-1 to TRBJ2-1; TRBD1 is the table's D call and was not checked against the DNA. Germline loops: CDR1 SQVTM, CDR2 ANQGSEA. The CDR3 contains 11 residues when both ends are counted. The CDR3 here is CSVGEGTGKFF.

Details on this clonotype: The junction departs from germline at one end; a sequencing error may be responsible. The CDR3 region is CASSVGSGARGETQYF. The CDR3 region has the DNA TGTGCCAGTAGCGTAGGTAGCGGGGCTCGCGGGGAGACCCAGTACTTC. The chain has TRBV9 and TRBJ2-7; 8 positions agree with TRBD2. The end of the DNA aligns better with TRBJ2-5, so the J call may be wrong. The CDR3 length is 16 residues. Germline-derived CDR1 and CDR2 are SGDLS and YYNGEE.

The rearrangement joins TRBV9 to TRBJ2-7; D is undetermined. Germline CDR1 is SGDLS and CDR2 is YYNGEE. The length of the CDR3 is 16 residues. V was cut by 0 bases and J by 2 bases, with 15 bases left in between. The CDR3, as DNA: TGTGCCAGCAGCGTAGACTCCCTGTCTACGGCCTACGAGCAGTACTTC. Its translation: CASSVDSLSTAYEQYF.